This note documents a single T cell receptor beta chain sequence. The antigen remains undetermined. A read error may produce the germline difference seen at one junction end. With 60 Vbeta and 13 Jbeta primers, the PCR was carried out. Produced via immunoSEQ multiplex PCR; TCRdb's table is partial and in-frame only. This specimen shows around 140,000 clones; the ten leading clones hold around 1.5%. These data come from a study of cytomegalovirus exposure and HLA in healthy donors. General study points: Most of the TCR beta V segments (in an earlier analysis) were productive either about 87% or about 30% of the time. Presence/absence analyses assumed roughly uniform sequencing depth across donors.

Germline-derived CDR1 and CDR2 are SGHRS and YFSETQ. The CDR3 spans 13 residues. Sequencing input: PBMCs. The TCR was taken from a woman between 35 and 50 years old in good health and CMV-seronegative. This sequence joins TRBV5-1 and TRBJ1-1, with 7 bases identical to TRBD1. The CDR3, as DNA: TGCGCCGGCAGCTTGATGACAGGGCCTGAAGCTTTCTTT. Translated, it gives CAGSLMTGPEAFF.